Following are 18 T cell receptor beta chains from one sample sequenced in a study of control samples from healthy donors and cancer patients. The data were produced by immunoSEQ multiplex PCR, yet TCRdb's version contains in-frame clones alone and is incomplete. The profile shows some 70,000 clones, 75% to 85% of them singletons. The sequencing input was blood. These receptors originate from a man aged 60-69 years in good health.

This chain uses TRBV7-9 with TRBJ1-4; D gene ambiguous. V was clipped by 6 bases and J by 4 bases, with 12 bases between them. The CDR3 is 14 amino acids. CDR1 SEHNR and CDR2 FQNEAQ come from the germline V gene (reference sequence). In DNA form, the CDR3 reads TGTGCCAGCAGTCTCGGAGGGTTTAATGAAAAACTGTTTTTT. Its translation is CASSLGGFNEKLFF.

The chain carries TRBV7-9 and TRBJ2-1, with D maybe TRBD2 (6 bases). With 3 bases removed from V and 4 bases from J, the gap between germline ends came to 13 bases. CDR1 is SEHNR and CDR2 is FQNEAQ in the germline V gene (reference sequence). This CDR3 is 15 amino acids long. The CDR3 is CASSFSGSRYNEQFF. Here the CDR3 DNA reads TGTGCCAGCAGCTTTTCCGGGAGTAGATACAATGAGCAGTTCTTC.

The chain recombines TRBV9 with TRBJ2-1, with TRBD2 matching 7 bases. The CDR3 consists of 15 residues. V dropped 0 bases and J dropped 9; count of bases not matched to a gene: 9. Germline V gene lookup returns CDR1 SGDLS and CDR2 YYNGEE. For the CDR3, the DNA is TGTGCCAGCAGCGTAGGGGGGGACTACATCGGTGAGCAGTTCTTC. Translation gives CASSVGGDYIGEQFF.

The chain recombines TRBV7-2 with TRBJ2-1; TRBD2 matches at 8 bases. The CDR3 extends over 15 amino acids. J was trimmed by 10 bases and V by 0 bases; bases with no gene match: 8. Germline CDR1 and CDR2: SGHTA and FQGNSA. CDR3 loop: CASSLAGLENLEQFF. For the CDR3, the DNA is TGTGCCAGCAGCTTAGCGGGACTAGAAAACTTAGAGCAGTTCTTC.

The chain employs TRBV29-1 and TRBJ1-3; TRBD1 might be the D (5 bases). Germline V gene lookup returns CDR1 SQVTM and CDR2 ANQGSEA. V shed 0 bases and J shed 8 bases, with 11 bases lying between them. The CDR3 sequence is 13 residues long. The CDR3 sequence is CSVEDLRGYTIYF. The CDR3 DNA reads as TGCAGCGTTGAAGATCTTCGGGGGTACACCATATATTTT. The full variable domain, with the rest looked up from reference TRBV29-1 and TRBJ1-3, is SAVISQKPSRDICQRGTSLTIQCQVDSQVTMMFWYRQQPGQSLTLIATANQGSEATYESGFVIDKFPISRPNLTFSTLTVSNMSPEDSSIYLCSVEDLRGYTIYFGEGSWLTVV.

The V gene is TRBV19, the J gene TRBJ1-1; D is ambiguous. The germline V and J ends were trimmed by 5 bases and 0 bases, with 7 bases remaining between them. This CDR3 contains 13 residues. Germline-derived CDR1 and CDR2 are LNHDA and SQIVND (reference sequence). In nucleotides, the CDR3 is TGTGCCAGTAGTCCCTCGTTGAACACTGAAGCTTTCTTT. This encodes CASSPSLNTEAFF.

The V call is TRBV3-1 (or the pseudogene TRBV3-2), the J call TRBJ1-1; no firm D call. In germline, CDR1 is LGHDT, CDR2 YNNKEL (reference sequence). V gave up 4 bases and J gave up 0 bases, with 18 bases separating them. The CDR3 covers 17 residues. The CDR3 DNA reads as TGTGCCAGCAGCCCGATGTTAGGAGGACGGATGAACACTGAAGCTTTCTTT. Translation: CASSPMLGGRMNTEAFF.

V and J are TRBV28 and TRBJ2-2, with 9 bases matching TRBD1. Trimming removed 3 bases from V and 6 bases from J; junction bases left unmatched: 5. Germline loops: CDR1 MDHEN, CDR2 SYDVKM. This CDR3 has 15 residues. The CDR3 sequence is CASSFRGDRAGELFF. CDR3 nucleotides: TGTGCCAGCAGTTTTCGGGGGGACAGGGCCGGGGAGCTGTTTTTT.

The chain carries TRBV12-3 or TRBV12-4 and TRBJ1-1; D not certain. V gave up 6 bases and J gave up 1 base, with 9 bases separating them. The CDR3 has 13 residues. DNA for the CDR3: TGTGCCAGCAGCTTCGACGGGAACACTGAAGCTTTCTTT. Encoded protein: CASSFDGNTEAFF.

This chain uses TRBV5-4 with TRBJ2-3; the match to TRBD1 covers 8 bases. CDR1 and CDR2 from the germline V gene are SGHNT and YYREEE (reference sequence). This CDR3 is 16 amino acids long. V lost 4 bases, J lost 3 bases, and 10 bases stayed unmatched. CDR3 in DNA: TGTGCCAGCAGCGACCGACAGGGGAAGAGGACAGATACGCAGTATTTT. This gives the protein CASSDRQGKRTDTQYF.

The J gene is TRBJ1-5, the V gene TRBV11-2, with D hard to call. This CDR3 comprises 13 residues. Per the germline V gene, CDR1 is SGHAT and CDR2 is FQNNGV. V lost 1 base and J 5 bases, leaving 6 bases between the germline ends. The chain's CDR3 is CASSLAPHQPQHF. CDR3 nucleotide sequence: TGTGCCAGCAGCTTAGCCCCCCATCAGCCCCAGCATTTT.

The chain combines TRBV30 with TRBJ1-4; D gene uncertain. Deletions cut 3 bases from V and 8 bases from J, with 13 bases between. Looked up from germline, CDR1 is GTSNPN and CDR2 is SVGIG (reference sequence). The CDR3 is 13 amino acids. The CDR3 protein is CAWSVGVGEKLFF. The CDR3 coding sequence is TGTGCCTGGAGCGTAGGTGTCGGGGAAAAACTGTTTTTT.

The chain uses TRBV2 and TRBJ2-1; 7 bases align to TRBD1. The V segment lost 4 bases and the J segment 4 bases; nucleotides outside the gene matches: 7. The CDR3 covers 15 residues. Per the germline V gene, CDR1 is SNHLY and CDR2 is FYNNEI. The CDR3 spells CASSVDRAKYNEQFF. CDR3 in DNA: TGTGCCAGCAGTGTTGACAGGGCAAAGTACAATGAGCAGTTCTTC.

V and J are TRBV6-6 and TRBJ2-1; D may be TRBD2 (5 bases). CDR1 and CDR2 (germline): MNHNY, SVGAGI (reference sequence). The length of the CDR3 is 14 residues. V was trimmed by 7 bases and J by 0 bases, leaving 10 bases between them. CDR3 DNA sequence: TGTGCCAGCACAAGCGGTAGCTCCTACAATGAGCAGTTCTTC. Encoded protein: CASTSGSSYNEQFF.

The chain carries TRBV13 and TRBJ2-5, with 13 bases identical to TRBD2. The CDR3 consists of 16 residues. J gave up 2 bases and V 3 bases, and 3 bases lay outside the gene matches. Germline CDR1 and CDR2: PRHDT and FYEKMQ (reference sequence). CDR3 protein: CASSLRLAGGQETQYF. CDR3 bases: TGTGCCAGCAGCTTGCGACTAGCGGGAGGACAAGAGACCCAGTACTTC.

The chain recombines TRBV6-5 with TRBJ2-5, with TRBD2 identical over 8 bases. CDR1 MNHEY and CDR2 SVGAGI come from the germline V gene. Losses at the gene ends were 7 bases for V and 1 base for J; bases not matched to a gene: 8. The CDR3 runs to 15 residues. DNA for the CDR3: TGTGCCAGCATGTGGGCGGGAGGATTCCAAGAGACCCAGTACTTC. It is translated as CASMWAGGFQETQYF.

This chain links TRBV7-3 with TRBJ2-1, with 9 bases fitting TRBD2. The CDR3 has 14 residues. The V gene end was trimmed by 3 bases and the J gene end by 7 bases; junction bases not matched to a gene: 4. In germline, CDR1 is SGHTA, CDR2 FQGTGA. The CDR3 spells CASSFGTSKNEQFF. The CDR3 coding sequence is TGTGCCAGCAGCTTTGGGACTAGCAAGAATGAGCAGTTCTTC.

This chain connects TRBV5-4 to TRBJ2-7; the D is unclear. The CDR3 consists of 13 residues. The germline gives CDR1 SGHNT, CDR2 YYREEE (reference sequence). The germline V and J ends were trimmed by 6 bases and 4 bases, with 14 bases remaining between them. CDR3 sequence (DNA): TGTGCCAGCACCCCAATCGGAACTTACGAGCAGTACTTC. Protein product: CASTPIGTYEQYF.